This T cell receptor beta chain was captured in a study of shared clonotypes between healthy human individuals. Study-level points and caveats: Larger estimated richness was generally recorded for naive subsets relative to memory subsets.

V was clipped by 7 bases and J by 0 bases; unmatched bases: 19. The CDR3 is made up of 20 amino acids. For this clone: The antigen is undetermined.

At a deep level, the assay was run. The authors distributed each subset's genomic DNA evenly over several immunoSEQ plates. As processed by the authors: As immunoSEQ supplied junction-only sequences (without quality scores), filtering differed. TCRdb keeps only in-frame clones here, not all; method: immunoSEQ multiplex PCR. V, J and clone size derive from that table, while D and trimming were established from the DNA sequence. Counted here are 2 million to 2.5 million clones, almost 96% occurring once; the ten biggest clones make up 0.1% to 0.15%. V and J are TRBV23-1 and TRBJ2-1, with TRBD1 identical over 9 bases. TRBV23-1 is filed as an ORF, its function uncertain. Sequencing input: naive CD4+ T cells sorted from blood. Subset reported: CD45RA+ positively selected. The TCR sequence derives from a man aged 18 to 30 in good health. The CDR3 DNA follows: TGCGCCAGCATACCTCTACCGGGACAGGGTCATTACGGCTCCTACAATGAGCAGTTCTTC. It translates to CASIPLPGQGHYGSYNEQFF.